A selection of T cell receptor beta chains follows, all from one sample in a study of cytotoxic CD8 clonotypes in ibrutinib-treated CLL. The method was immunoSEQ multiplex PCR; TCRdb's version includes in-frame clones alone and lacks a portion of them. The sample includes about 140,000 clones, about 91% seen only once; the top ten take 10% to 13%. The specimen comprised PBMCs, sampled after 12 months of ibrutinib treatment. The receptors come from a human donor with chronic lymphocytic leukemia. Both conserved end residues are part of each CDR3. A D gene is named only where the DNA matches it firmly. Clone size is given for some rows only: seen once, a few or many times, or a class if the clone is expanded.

TGTGCCAGCAGCTTTCCCGGAGACCGAAGCACAGATACGCAGTATTTT	CASSFPGDRSTDTQYF	.	once	TRBJ2-3	TRBV7-8
TGTGCCAGCAGTTATGGGACTAGGGGACAAGAGACCCAGTACTTC	CASSYGTRGQETQYF	TRBD2	.	TRBJ2-5	TRBV6-5
TGCGCCAGCAGCTTGGGGGGAGCCCATCGCTACTTC	CASSLGGAHRYF	.	once	TRBJ2-7	TRBV5-1
TGTGCCAGCAGCCGGCTTAGGGGAGATACGCAGTATTTT	CASSRLRGDTQYF	.	.	TRBJ2-3	TRBV7-2
TGTGCCAGCAGCTTACGGGGACTAGATTTTTACGAGCAGTACTTC	CASSLRGLDFYEQYF	TRBD2	.	TRBJ2-7	TRBV7-8
TGTGCCAGCAGCTTGCTCGCCAGGGCCACAGATACGCAGTATTTT	CASSLLARATDTQYF	.	.	TRBJ2-3	TRBV5-4
TGTGCCGGCTGGGGGCAGCACGCAGCTTTCTTT	CAGWGQHAAFF	.	.	TRBJ1-1	TRBV27
TGTGCCAGCAGCCCCCAAGGAGGGACAGGGCCAAAAGGGAGTACCGGGGAGCTGTTTTTT	CASSPQGGTGPKGSTGELFF	TRBD1	.	TRBJ2-2	TRBV9
TGTGCCAGCAGTTGGAGCGGGACCTCAACCTACAATGAGCAGTTCTTC	CASSWSGTSTYNEQFF	TRBD2	.	TRBJ2-1	TRBV27
TGCGCCAGCAGCCAAGATTTCGGAGGGTATGTGAACACTGAAGCTTTCTTT	CASSQDFGGYVNTEAFF	.	.	TRBJ1-1	TRBV4-1
TGTGCCAGCAGCTTAAGTCCGGAGGAGACCCAGTACTTC	CASSLSPEETQYF	.	.	TRBJ2-5	TRBV11-2
TGCAGCGTTGGGAGGGGTTCCACTGAAGCTTTCTTT	CSVGRGSTEAFF	.	.	TRBJ1-1	TRBV29-1
TGTGCCAGCAGCTTGACTGGCTACGAGCAGTACTTC	CASSLTGYEQYF	.	.	TRBJ2-7	TRBV7-9
TGTGCCAGCAGCTCCCAATCCTACGAGCAGTACTTC	CASSSQSYEQYF	.	.	TRBJ2-7	TRBV11-2
TGCAGTGCATCAGGGAATTCTGAAGCTTTCTTT	CSASGNSEAFF	.	.	TRBJ1-1	TRBV20-1
TGTGCCAGCAGTGATGACAGGGCAGAGACCCAGTACTTC	CASSDDRAETQYF	TRBD1	once	TRBJ2-5	TRBV2
TGTGCCAGCAGCTTAGATTTTATGACTAGCGGGAGTAATGAGCAGTTCTTC	CASSLDFMTSGSNEQFF	TRBD2	.	TRBJ2-1	TRBV7-9
TGTGCCAGCAGCTTTGACCTCGACAGGGGAGAGACCCAGTACTTC	CASSFDLDRGETQYF	TRBD1	.	TRBJ2-5	TRBV7-9
TGTGCCAGCAGTCCCGGGACTAGCGGGAGTTACGAGCAGTACTTC	CASSPGTSGSYEQYF	TRBD2	.	TRBJ2-7	TRBV28
TGTGCCAGCAGCTTAAACGGTCCTGGAGACACCGGGGAGCTGTTTTTT	CASSLNGPGDTGELFF	.	many	TRBJ2-2	TRBV7-3
TGTGCCAGCAGTACGGGGGGAGTATCCTACGAGCAGTACTTC	CASSTGGVSYEQYF	TRBD2	.	TRBJ2-7	TRBV27
TGTGCCAGTAGTCTTGGGACTAGCGGGACTTACGAGCAGTACTTC	CASSLGTSGTYEQYF	TRBD2	.	TRBJ2-7	TRBV19
TGCAGCGTTGACGCTGGGGGGACTAGCGGGAGTAGGTCCTACAATGAGCAGTTCTTC	CSVDAGGTSGSRSYNEQFF	TRBD2	.	TRBJ2-1	TRBV29-1
TGTGCCAGCAGCTCCGGACAGGTTTTCACAGATACGCAGTATTTT	CASSSGQVFTDTQYF	TRBD1	once	TRBJ2-3	TRBV7-2
TGTGCCAGCAAAAGAGAGCATACGCAGTATTTT	CASKREHTQYF	.	.	TRBJ2-3	TRBV19
TGTGCCACCAGCAGGGTTGTATCGGGGACTGAAGCTTTCTTT	CATSRVVSGTEAFF	.	.	TRBJ1-1	TRBV15
TGTGCCAGCTCACCGGGACAGGACGATGGCTACACCTTC	CASSPGQDDGYTF	TRBD1	.	TRBJ1-2	TRBV18
TGTGCCACCGGGACCGTGGTCTACGAGCAGTACTTC	CATGTVVYEQYF	.	.	TRBJ2-7	TRBV10-3
TGTGCCAGTAGTTGGCAGGATGGGGTAAGCAATCAGCCCCAGCATTTT	CASSWQDGVSNQPQHF	.	once	TRBJ1-5	TRBV19
TGCGCCAGCAGCCAAGATTGGGGCGATGAGCAGTTCTTC	CASSQDWGDEQFF	.	.	TRBJ2-1	TRBV4-3
TGTGCCAGCAGCCCTAGTGCCAATGAGCAGTTCTTC	CASSPSANEQFF	.	.	TRBJ2-1	TRBV4-2
TGTGCCAGCAGCCAAGAAGGGGACGGAACCTACGAGCAGTACTTC	CASSQEGDGTYEQYF	.	once	TRBJ2-7	TRBV4-2
TGTGCCAGCAGTTTACCCGGGACTAGCTCCTACGAGCAGTACTTC	CASSLPGTSSYEQYF	TRBD2	.	TRBJ2-7	TRBV28
TGCAGCGTTGAGCTGAACACTGAAGCTTTCTTT	CSVELNTEAFF	.	.	TRBJ1-1	TRBV29-1
TGTGCCAGCAGCACCGGGACAGTACTCGGGGAGCTGTTTTTT	CASSTGTVLGELFF	TRBD1	.	TRBJ2-2	TRBV9
TGCAGTGCTATGGGCGGCCTTGGAGCTTTCTTT	CSAMGGLGAFF	.	few	TRBJ1-1	TRBV20-1
TGTGCCAGCAGTTTGGGGGGCGGTACTGAAGCTTTCTTT	CASSLGGGTEAFF	.	.	TRBJ1-1	TRBV28
TGTGCCAGCAGTTCGGACAGGGGAATACAGCCCCAGCATTTT	CASSSDRGIQPQHF	TRBD1	.	TRBJ1-5	TRBV28